A few counts support the clone carrying this T cell receptor beta chain. The data derive from a study of high-grade serous ovarian cancer treatment subgroups. TCRdb keeps only in-frame clones here, not all; method: immunoSEQ multiplex PCR. The sample consists of some 40,000 clones, 75% to 85% of them appearing once. The CDR3 is 12 amino acids. Tumor samples were obtained before definitive surgery or chemotherapy. The J gene is TRBJ1-2, the V gene TRBV21-1. TRBV21-1 is assigned pseudogene status. The sequencing sample was made of tumor tissue. The TCR comes from a human donor with high-grade serous ovarian cancer. The CDR3 sequence: CASSKARGGYTF. The CDR3 bases are TGTGCCAGCAGCAAAGCGCGAGGTGGCTACACCTTC.